This entry describes one TCR beta chain. The antigen remains unidentified. This sample is part of a study of tumor-infiltrating lymphocytes in localized non-small cell lung cancer. Study-level information: Each patient gave resected tumor and non-adjacent uninvolved lung tissue. Study-wide findings and caveats: Higher tumor T cell infiltration than in uninvolved lung was supported by TCRbeta sequencing.

The table came from immunoSEQ multiplex PCR; TCRdb's copy has only in-frame clones and leaves some out. Among roughly 5,100 clones listed, roughly 95% were seen once. The germline gives CDR1 SGHKS, CDR2 YYEKEE (reference sequence). V lost 1 base, J lost 4 bases, and 17 bases lay in between. This CDR3 contains 16 residues. This receptor was obtained from a human donor with non-small cell lung cancer. The V call is TRBV5-5, the J call TRBJ1-1, with D possibly matching TRBD1 (5 bases). Sequenced material: uninvolved lung tissue not adjacent to the tumor. CDR3: CASSLIGGSGTTEAFF. CDR3 DNA: TGTGCCAGCAGCTTGATCGGGGGGTCAGGCACCACTGAAGCTTTCTTT.